What follows are 8 T cell receptor beta chains derived from one specimen sequenced in a study of T cell changes during pregnancy in multiple sclerosis. Only in-frame clones appear in the TCRdb table, and some are missing; sequencing was by immunoSEQ multiplex PCR. This repertoire shows 40,000 to 60,000 clones, approximately 94% found once; its top ten account for more than 0.25%. Sequences were derived from CD4+ T cells from peripheral blood mononuclear cells, sampled in the third trimester of pregnancy. All receptors derive from a female donor with multiple sclerosis, enrolled in a pregnancy study.

The chain uses TRBV29-1 and TRBJ2-1; TRBD1 agrees at 8 bases. Trimming took 8 bases from V and 0 from J; bases not matched to a gene: 9. This CDR3 comprises 15 residues. Germline V gene lookup returns CDR1 SQVTM and CDR2 ANQGSEA. The DNA of the CDR3 is TGCAGCAAATTAGACAGGGGTAGCTCCTACAATGAGCAGTTCTTC. It yields the protein CSKLDRGSSYNEQFF.

The chain uses TRBV27 and TRBJ2-5; 8 positions match TRBD2. This CDR3 contains 17 residues. The V gene's germline CDR1 is MNHEY and CDR2 SMNVEV (reference sequence). Trimming at V came to 2 bases and at J to 0 bases, leaving 8 bases not matched to a gene. The CDR3, as DNA: TGTGCCAGCAGTTTAGGGCAGAGCGGGGGATACCAAGAGACCCAGTACTTC. Its translation: CASSLGQSGGYQETQYF.

The chain carries TRBV2 and TRBJ2-2; D possibly corresponds to TRBD1 (5 bases). Germline values: CDR1 SNHLY, CDR2 FYNNEI. Deletions cut 7 bases from V and 0 bases from J, with 6 bases between. The CDR3 spans 13 residues. The CDR3 DNA is TGTGCCAGCACAGGGTCGAACACCGGGGAGCTGTTTTTT. It is translated as CASTGSNTGELFF.

This clone was seen only a few times. This chain uses TRBV7-9 with TRBJ2-2; TRBD1 matches 7 bases. The germline gives CDR1 SEHNR, CDR2 FQNEAQ (reference sequence). Trimming took 5 bases from V and 4 from J; bases not matched to a gene: 7. This CDR3 is built from 15 residues. The CDR3 protein is CASSVGQTITGELFF. CDR3 coding DNA: TGTGCCAGCAGCGTGGGACAGACCATCACCGGGGAGCTGTTTTTT.

The CDR3 is CASSPGTGDDTQYF. CDR3 DNA: TGTGCCAGCTCACCCGGGACAGGGGATGATACGCAGTATTTT. The chain has TRBV18 and TRBJ2-3; 10 bases agree with TRBD1. The V gene's germline CDR1 is KGHSH and CDR2 LQKENI. V trimming: 3 bases; J trimming: 6 bases; junction bases outside the gene matches: 3. This CDR3 comprises 14 residues.

The rearrangement joins TRBV19 to TRBJ2-7, with 7 bases lining up with TRBD2. J was trimmed by 5 bases and V by 5 bases; bases with no gene match: 3. CDR1 is LNHDA, CDR2 SQIVND, per germline (reference sequence). The CDR3 loop spans 12 amino acids. CDR3 region: CASSVRENEQYF. In DNA, the CDR3 is TGTGCCAGTAGTGTGCGGGAGAACGAGCAGTACTTC.

The J gene is TRBJ2-3, the V gene TRBV5-1; no firm D call. This CDR3 is built from 13 residues. Trimming pared 1 base from V and 4 bases from J, leaving 7 bases between. Germline CDR1 is SGHRS and CDR2 is YFSETQ. The chain's CDR3 is CASSLRLADTQYF. CDR3 in DNA: TGCGCCAGCAGCTTGAGGCTAGCAGATACGCAGTATTTT.

This clone was observed once. The DNA of the CDR3 is TGTGCCAGCTCACCCGGGACTAGCGGGCGGTACGAGCAGTACTTC. Encoded protein: CASSPGTSGRYEQYF. The chain uses TRBV18 and TRBJ2-5; 12 bases fit TRBD2. The last part of the DNA fits TRBJ2-7 better; the J call may be wrong. Germline V gene lookup returns CDR1 KGHSH and CDR2 LQKENI. CDR3 length: 15 amino acids.